The 23 T cell receptor beta chains reported below all come from one sample, sequenced in a study of beta chain features in type 1 diabetes. The study reverse transcribed the entire isolated RNA, so it sequenced expressed TCRB transcripts. Only in-frame clones appear in the TCRdb table, and some are missing; sequencing was by immunoSEQ multiplex PCR. The sample lists just over 600,000 clones, around 16% seen once, with 0.093% in the top ten. The sample consisted of naive CD4+ T cells from blood. Receptor source: a young man in good health.

The sample holds a few counts of this clone. One junction end does not reproduce the germline sequence, and a read error may be involved. The CDR3 bases are TGTGCCAGCAGTCACCCGCCCAGGGACGAGAAGTACTTC. Translated: CASSHPPRDEKYF. The chain couples TRBV6-6 to TRBJ2-7; D might be TRBD1 or TRBD2, each matching 5 bases. Per the germline V gene, CDR1 is MNHNY and CDR2 is SVGAGI (reference sequence). CDR3 length: 13 residues.

Comments on this clone: A much larger clone lies one base from this, so it may be a read error. The chain combines TRBV7-2 with TRBJ2-3, with D unclear. Germline values: CDR1 SGHTA, CDR2 FQGNSA. V dropped 1 base and J dropped 8 bases, with 7 bases sitting between them. The CDR3 extends over 12 amino acids. CDR3 DNA sequence: TGTGCCAGCAGCTTAGATCGGACTACGCAGTATTTT. Translated: CASSLDRTTQYF.

V gene TRBV4-3 combines with J gene TRBJ1-1, with D possibly being TRBD1 (6 bases). V was clipped by 5 bases and J by 5 bases, with 15 bases between them. Germline V gene data show CDR1 as LGHNA and CDR2 as YSLEER. The CDR3 is 14 amino acids. CDR3 protein: CASSKVDRPTEAFF. CDR3 DNA: TGCGCCAGCAGCAAAGTCGACAGGCCAACTGAAGCTTTCTTT.

This clone was found a few times. The V call is TRBV7-2, the J call TRBJ2-6; tentatively, D is TRBD1 (5 bases). CDR1 SGHTA and CDR2 FQGNSA come from the germline V gene. The CDR3 spans 17 residues. The V gene lost 0 bases and the J gene lost 4 bases, with 13 bases spanning the gap. The CDR3 DNA reads as TGTGCCAGCAGCTTAGCGGTACAGGCCCTCGGGGCCAACGTCCTGACTTTC. Protein: CASSLAVQALGANVLTF.

The chain employs TRBV18 and TRBJ2-2; tentative D call: TRBD2 (5 bases). With 3 bases removed from V and 7 bases from J, the gap between germline ends came to 18 bases. The CDR3 contains 16 residues. CDR1 is KGHSH, CDR2 LQKENI, per germline. CDR3 protein: CASSPPGGGSGGELFF. The CDR3 nucleotides are TGTGCCAGCTCACCTCCCGGTGGAGGCAGCGGCGGGGAGCTGTTTTTT.

In regard to this clone: Relative to the germline gene, one junction end is altered; a read error may explain this. The chain recombines TRBV18 with TRBJ2-6; D may be TRBD2 (5 bases). Germline values: CDR1 KGHSH, CDR2 LQKENI. This CDR3 has 19 residues. CDR3 bases: TGTGCCAGCGCACCACCGGGCGGAGGCGCCAACTCTGGGGCCAACGTCCTGACTTTC. Amino acid sequence: CASAPPGGGANSGANVLTF.

This clone was counted only a few times. CDR3: CASSLAPRGSNYGYTF. The CDR3 DNA follows: TGCGCCAGCAGCTTGGCTCCCCGCGGGTCTAACTATGGCTACACCTTC. The rearrangement joins TRBV5-1 to TRBJ1-2; the D is unclear. The V gene's germline CDR1 is SGHRS and CDR2 YFSETQ. V was cut by 0 bases and J by 0 bases, with 12 bases left in between. The CDR3 consists of 16 residues.

The table lists this clone with a few counts. J is TRBJ2-5 and V is TRBV11-2, with D unclear. The germline CDR1 and CDR2 sequences are SGHAT and FQNNGV. The CDR3 runs 16 residues. The V end was cut by 4 bases, the J end by 0 bases, with 15 bases between. This CDR3 reads CASSWNREYNQETQYF. The CDR3 DNA reads as TGTGCCAGCAGCTGGAACAGAGAATACAACCAAGAGACCCAGTACTTC. Looking up the rest from reference TRBV11-2 and TRBJ2-5 gives the full variable domain: EAGVAQSPRYKIIEKRQSVAFWCNPISGHATLYWYQQILGQGPKLLIQFQNNGVVDDSQLPKDRFSAERLKGVDSTLKIQPAKLEDSAVYLCASSWNREYNQETQYFGPGTRLLVL.

The V call is TRBV30, the J call TRBJ2-6; D is possibly TRBD1 (6 bases). The length of the CDR3 is 15 residues. Germline V lookup: CDR1 GTSNPN, CDR2 SVGIG (reference sequence). The V and J ends lost 0 bases and 4 bases respectively, with 10 bases between them. The CDR3 is CAWSVLGAGANVLTF. The CDR3 region has the DNA TGTGCCTGGAGTGTTTTGGGGGCCGGGGCCAACGTCCTGACTTTC.

This clone was seen only a few times. The chain has TRBV5-4 and TRBJ2-5; D perhaps matches TRBD1 (6 bases). Germline loops: CDR1 SGHNT, CDR2 YYREEE (reference sequence). V was pared by 4 bases and J by 5 bases, with 15 bases between. The CDR3 is 14 amino acids. CDR3 sequence reads: CASSLYGGTETQYF. The DNA of the CDR3 is TGTGCCAGCAGCCTATATGGGGGCACGGAGACCCAGTACTTC. Variable domain in full (rest from reference TRBV5-4 and TRBJ2-5): ETGVTQSPTHLIKTRGQQVTLRCSSQSGHNTVSWYQQALGQGPQFIFQYYREEENGRGNFPPRFSGLQFPNYSSELNVNALELDDSALYLCASSLYGGTETQYFGPGTRLLVL.

This clone was seen more than once but under ten times. At the DNA level, this CDR3 is encoded by other sequences in the same sample as well. The gene calls are TRBV7-9 and TRBJ1-2; D possibly corresponds to TRBD1 (5 bases). Germline V gene lookup returns CDR1 SEHNR and CDR2 FQNEAQ (reference sequence). Trimming took 0 bases from V and 4 from J, leaving 9 bases between them. The CDR3 contains 14 residues. This chain's CDR3 is CASSLATGGYGYTF. CDR3 in DNA: TGTGCCAGCAGCTTAGCGACTGGGGGCTATGGCTACACCTTC.

V usage is TRBV28 and J usage is TRBJ2-5, with D unclear. Germline V CDR1 and CDR2: MDHEN, SYDVKM. The CDR3 has 13 amino acids. Trimming pared 3 bases from V and 1 base from J, leaving 6 bases between. CDR3 DNA: TGTGCCAGCAGTTTGCCGCTCCAAGAGACCCAGTACTTC. It encodes CASSLPLQETQYF.

This clone was seen a few times. The chain couples TRBV2 to TRBJ1-5; TRBD1 might be the D (5 bases). Germline V gives CDR1 SNHLY, CDR2 FYNNEI. V lost 6 bases and J 4 bases, leaving 10 bases between the germline ends. This CDR3 has 13 amino acids. In nucleotides, the CDR3 is TGTGCCAGCAGAACGGGACTAAATCAGCCCCAGCATTTT. Its translation is CASRTGLNQPQHF.

V and J are TRBV9 and TRBJ2-6; D call uncertain. The CDR3 has 13 residues. The germline gives CDR1 SGDLS, CDR2 YYNGEE. V dropped 6 bases and J dropped 0 bases, with 4 bases sitting between them. The CDR3 coding sequence is TGTGCCAGCACCCACTCTGGGGCCAACGTCCTGACTTTC. Protein sequence: CASTHSGANVLTF.

J is TRBJ2-7 and V is TRBV29-1; 15 bases fit TRBD2. CDR1 is SQVTM and CDR2 is ANQGSEA in the germline V gene. The V gene end was trimmed by 8 bases and the J gene end by 2 bases; junction bases not matched to a gene: 13. CDR3 length: 17 residues. CDR3 in amino acids: CSLQTGTSGRFTYEQYF. The CDR3 nucleotides read TGCAGCCTTCAAACCGGGACTAGCGGGAGGTTCACCTACGAGCAGTACTTC.

This clone was observed a few times. The chain links TRBV29-1 to TRBJ2-5; the match to TRBD1 covers 9 bases. The better agreement between TRBJ2-7 and the DNA end casts doubt on the J call. From germline, CDR1 is SQVTM and CDR2 ANQGSEA. The CDR3 is 14 amino acids. CDR3 in amino acids: CSVRLGTGFHEQYF. DNA for the CDR3: TGCAGCGTTAGGTTAGGGACAGGGTTCCACGAGCAGTACTTC.

The V and J genes are TRBV27 and TRBJ1-1, with 8 nucleotides matching TRBD1. Germline trimming cut 6 bases from V and 1 base from J; bases unmatched to any gene: 4. The CDR3 spans 14 residues. Germline loops: CDR1 MNHEY, CDR2 SMNVEV (reference sequence). The CDR3 DNA follows: TGTGCCAGCAGGACAGGGGCACAGAACACTGAAGCTTTCTTT. Its translation is CASRTGAQNTEAFF.

This clone was seen a handful of times. This sequence joins TRBV10-3 and TRBJ2-5; D remains ambiguous. V was clipped by 5 bases and J by 2 bases, with 9 bases between them. The CDR3 loop spans 13 amino acids. Germline V gives CDR1 ENHRY, CDR2 SYGVKD. This CDR3 is CAISKQPQETQYF. In DNA, the CDR3 is TGTGCCATCAGTAAACAACCTCAAGAGACCCAGTACTTC.

There are a few counts of this clone. This chain joins TRBV11-1 and TRBJ2-5; 7 positions agree with TRBD1. The germline V gene has CDR1 SGHAT and CDR2 FQDESV (reference sequence). The V gene end was trimmed by 5 bases and the J gene end by 7 bases; junction bases not matched to a gene: 10. This CDR3 region has 14 residues. DNA for the CDR3: TGTGCCAGCAGCCCAGCGACAGGGTCGGGGACCCAGTACTTC. This sequence encodes CASSPATGSGTQYF.

There are a few counts of this clone. The rearrangement links TRBV25-1 to TRBJ2-1; TRBD2 agrees at 11 bases. Trimming cost V 8 bases and J 4 bases; bases outside gene matches: 7. CDR1 is MGHDK, CDR2 SYGVNS, per germline. The CDR3 is made up of 15 amino acids. The CDR3 coding sequence is TGTGCCAGCGGCGCCGGACTAGCGGGTTACAATGAGCAGTTCTTC. Translated: CASGAGLAGYNEQFF.

This clone has only a few counts. The chain is built from TRBV29-1 and TRBJ2-2, with 9 nucleotides matching TRBD1. Germline loops: CDR1 SQVTM, CDR2 ANQGSEA. This CDR3 is 15 amino acids long. V lost 6 bases to trimming and J lost 2 bases; unmatched junction nucleotides: 7. CDR3 DNA: TGCAGCGTCGACCCGGGACAGGGAAACACCGGGGAGCTGTTTTTT. It codes for CSVDPGQGNTGELFF.

This clone appeared once. The J gene is TRBJ2-2, the V gene TRBV18; D gene uncertain. In germline, CDR1 is KGHSH, CDR2 LQKENI. Trimming stripped 3 bases from V and 0 bases from J, with 8 bases between. The CDR3 has 15 residues. This chain's CDR3 is CASSPSRSNTGELFF. In DNA, the CDR3 is TGTGCCAGCTCACCGTCCAGGTCGAACACCGGGGAGCTGTTTTTT. The variable domain in full, with the rest retrieved from reference TRBV18 and TRBJ2-2, is NAGVMQNPRHLVRRRGQEARLRCSPMKGHSHVYWYRQLPEEGLKFMVYLQKENIIDESGMPKERFSAEFPKEGPSILRIQQVVRGDSAAYFCASSPSRSNTGELFFGEGSRLTVL.

This clone has a handful of counts. V usage is TRBV25-1 and J usage is TRBJ1-1; a weak D match, TRBD1 (5 bases). Germline CDR1 is MGHDK and CDR2 is SYGVNS. This CDR3 is 13 amino acids long. V was cut by 8 bases and J by 1 base, with 11 bases left in between. CDR3: CASARGRNTEAFF. The CDR3 region has the DNA TGTGCCAGCGCCCGGGGCAGGAACACTGAAGCTTTCTTT.